This is a list of T cell receptor beta chains from one sample in a study of blood T cell repertoires in COVID-19. Data came from immunoSEQ multiplex PCR; TCRdb stores just in-frame clones and leaves some out. The sample lists roughly 270,000 clones, 85% occurring once. Sequenced input: PBMCs or T cells enriched from blood (not recorded which). These receptors originate from a woman aged 50 to 60 who had recovered from COVID-19. Both conserved end residues are part of each CDR3. Fields, in order: V gene, J gene, clone size, D gene, CDR3 protein, CDR3 DNA. The D gene is left open where the match is weak. Clone size, where shown, is once, few, many, or a class for clones that have expanded.

V: TRBV20-1
J: TRBJ1-1
size: NA
D: NA
CDR3: CSARSLEAFF
DNA: TGCAGTGCTAGATCCCTTGAAGCTTTCTTT

V: TRBV4-1
J: TRBJ1-1
size: NA
D: NA
CDR3: CASSQMYGTEAFF
DNA: TGCGCCAGCAGCCAGATGTACGGGACTGAAGCTTTCTTT

V: TRBV5-6
J: TRBJ1-1
size: NA
D: TRBD1
CDR3: CASSLFFRTGNTEAFF
DNA: TGTGCCAGCAGCTTGTTTTTTCGGACAGGGAACACTGAAGCTTTCTTT

V: TRBV5-1
J: TRBJ2-2
size: NA
D: NA
CDR3: CASSFGVPPGELFF
DNA: TGCGCCAGCAGCTTCGGGGTTCCCCCCGGGGAGCTGTTTTTT

V: TRBV3-1/TRBV3-2
J: TRBJ2-1
size: NA
D: NA
CDR3: CASSQDVDEQFF
DNA: TGTGCCAGCAGCCAAGATGTAGATGAGCAGTTCTTC

V: TRBV11-2
J: TRBJ2-3
size: NA
D: TRBD2
CDR3: CASSLSGSGWDTQYF
DNA: TGTGCCAGCAGCCTCAGCGGGAGTGGATGGGATACGCAGTATTTT

V: TRBV6-5
J: TRBJ2-1
size: once
D: TRBD2
CDR3: CASSSVASGTYNEQFF
DNA: TGTGCCAGCAGTTCCGTCGCTAGCGGGACCTACAATGAGCAGTTCTTC

V: TRBV19
J: TRBJ1-5
size: NA
D: NA
CDR3: CASSLQINQPQHF
DNA: TGTGCCAGTAGTCTCCAGATCAATCAGCCCCAGCATTTT

V: TRBV10-3
J: TRBJ2-1
size: NA
D: TRBD1
CDR3: CAISWDRGNEQFF
DNA: TGTGCCATCAGTTGGGACAGGGGAAATGAGCAGTTCTTC

V: TRBV6-5
J: TRBJ2-3
size: once
D: NA
CDR3: CASSYDWQTDTQYF
DNA: TGTGCCAGCAGTTACGACTGGCAAACAGATACGCAGTATTTT

V: TRBV6-5
J: TRBJ2-7
size: NA
D: TRBD2
CDR3: CASTRSGSSYEQYF
DNA: TGTGCCAGCACCAGGAGCGGGAGTTCCTACGAGCAGTACTTC